The next 17 T cell receptor beta chains were all read from a single sample in a study of blood T cell repertoires in COVID-19. Assay: immunoSEQ multiplex PCR; the TCRdb copy retains only in-frame clones and omits some. The sample holds 95,000 or so clones, approximately 84% seen once. The sample taken for sequencing was peripheral blood. Receptors originate from a human donor in a cohort sampled during active COVID-19.

V usage is TRBV10-2 and J usage is TRBJ2-5; 7 bases match TRBD1. The V segment lost 5 bases and the J segment 7 bases; nucleotides outside the gene matches: 10. Germline V gives CDR1 WSHSY, CDR2 SAAADI. The CDR3 runs to 14 residues. CDR3 DNA sequence: TGCGCCAGCAGTAACACAGGGGTTCCGGGGACCCAGTACTTC. It translates to CASSNTGVPGTQYF.

The CDR3 loop reads CASSEAGGTYNEQFF. CDR3 bases: TGTGCCAGCAGTGAAGCGGGGGGTACCTACAATGAGCAGTTCTTC. The chain couples TRBV25-1 to TRBJ2-1; 8 nucleotides align to TRBD2. This CDR3 contains 15 residues. The V gene end was trimmed by 2 bases and the J gene end by 2 bases; junction bases not matched to a gene: 2. Germline CDR1 reads MGHDK; CDR2 reads SYGVNS.

A single count supports this clone. The rearrangement uses TRBV19 and TRBJ1-3; possibly TRBD1 for D (5 bases). In germline, CDR1 is LNHDA, CDR2 SQIVND (reference sequence). The CDR3 spans 16 residues. Trimming stripped 4 bases from V and 4 bases from J, with 17 bases between. Here the CDR3 DNA reads TGTGCCAGTAGTAGGCAGGGAGGTCTACTCGGAAACACCATATATTTT. This encodes CASSRQGGLLGNTIYF. Combining the CDR3 with reference TRBV19 and TRBJ1-3 gives the whole variable domain DGGITQSPKYLFRKEGQNVTLSCEQNLNHDAMYWYRQDPGQGLRLIYYSQIVNDFQKGDIAEGYSVSREKKESFPLTVTSAQKNPTAFYLCASSRQGGLLGNTIYFGEGSWLTVV.

V gene TRBV27 combines with J gene TRBJ2-3; no clear D. Trimming stripped 3 bases from V and 9 bases from J, with 7 bases between. Germline-derived CDR1 and CDR2 are MNHEY and SMNVEV (reference sequence). This CDR3 has 11 residues. The DNA of the CDR3 is TGTGCCAGCAGTTTGAGTTCGACGCAGTATTTT. As protein: CASSLSSTQYF.

V and J are TRBV18 and TRBJ2-1; 7 bases align to TRBD1. The CDR3 covers 12 residues. V shed 6 bases and J 8 bases; nucleotides not matched to a gene: 4. Germline values: CDR1 KGHSH, CDR2 LQKENI. CDR3 in amino acids: CASSTGTDEQFF. The CDR3 DNA is TGTGCCAGCTCGACAGGGACGGATGAGCAGTTCTTC.

The rearrangement links TRBV15 to TRBJ2-5, with D possibly TRBD1 on 6 matching bases. Per germline, CDR1 LNHNV and CDR2 YYDKDF (reference sequence). The V and J ends lost 0 bases and 3 bases respectively, with 14 bases between them. CDR3 size: 16 residues. CDR3 nucleotides: TGTGCCACCAGCAGAGATCCCCACAGGGTTGAAGAGACCCAGTACTTC. Its protein product is CATSRDPHRVEETQYF.

The V call is TRBV2, the J call TRBJ2-1; 8 positions agree with TRBD1. This CDR3 has 15 amino acids. Germline V lookup: CDR1 SNHLY, CDR2 FYNNEI. The junction had 4 bases not matched to a gene; V was cut back by 5 bases and J by 1 base. The CDR3 DNA reads as TGTGCCAGCAGTCTACAGGGGGGATCCTACAATGAGCAGTTCTTC. Translated, it gives CASSLQGGSYNEQFF.

V and J are TRBV5-4 and TRBJ1-1, with D perhaps TRBD1 (5 bases). Germline V gives CDR1 SGHNT, CDR2 YYREEE (reference sequence). The CDR3 is 14 amino acids. With 9 bases removed from V and 1 base from J, the gap between germline ends came to 16 bases. CDR3 sequence: CAIPLSGENTEAFF. In nucleotides, the CDR3 is TGTGCCATCCCCCTCTCGGGGGAGAACACTGAAGCTTTCTTT.

The rearrangement links TRBV6-1 to TRBJ2-7; tentative D call: TRBD2 (6 bases). Trimming shortened V by 0 bases and J by 1 base, and 7 bases separated the two germline ends. Per the germline V gene, CDR1 is MNHNS and CDR2 is SASEGT. The CDR3 sequence is 14 residues long. The CDR3 loop reads CASSEAGTSYEQYF. In DNA, the CDR3 is TGTGCCAGCAGTGAAGCGGGGACTTCCTACGAGCAGTACTTC.

This clone was observed a few times. This chain connects TRBV10-3 to TRBJ2-2, with D perhaps matching TRBD1 (5 bases). CDR1 is ENHRY and CDR2 is SYGVKD in the germline V gene. This CDR3 comprises 18 residues. Trimming pared 0 bases from V and 5 bases from J, leaving 19 bases between. CDR3 region: CAISESRMQGLDTGELFF. CDR3 nucleotides: TGTGCCATCAGTGAGTCCAGGATGCAGGGCCTTGATACCGGGGAGCTGTTTTTT.

The chain recombines TRBV6-5 with TRBJ1-3, with 9 bases matching TRBD1. The CDR3 extends over 14 amino acids. The V gene end was trimmed by 5 bases and the J gene end by 7 bases; junction bases not matched to a gene: 6. The germline gives CDR1 MNHEY, CDR2 SVGAGI. The CDR3 region has the DNA TGTGCCAGCAGTCGGACAGGGGTCCAGAACACCATATATTTT. Protein: CASSRTGVQNTIYF.

J is TRBJ2-6 and V is TRBV5-1, with D hard to call. V was shortened by 0 bases and J by 4 bases, with 8 bases between the two germline ends. The CDR3 is 15 residues long. Germline V gene data show CDR1 as SGHRS and CDR2 as YFSETQ. The CDR3 sequence: CASSLAGPGANVLTF. In nucleotides, the CDR3 is TGCGCCAGCAGCTTGGCTGGGCCCGGGGCCAACGTCCTGACTTTC.

V gene TRBV5-4 combines with J gene TRBJ2-1; 10 nucleotides agree with TRBD2. The germline gives CDR1 SGHNT, CDR2 YYREEE (reference sequence). This CDR3 comprises 17 residues. Germline trimming cut 6 bases from V and 0 bases from J; bases unmatched to any gene: 9. Written as DNA, the CDR3 is TGTGCCAGCACCACCGGACTAGCGGCAAGCTCCTACAATGAGCAGTTCTTC. This translates into CASTTGLAASSYNEQFF.

This clone came up a few times. The rearrangement links TRBV9 to TRBJ1-2, with 7 bases aligning to TRBD1. The ends lost 4 bases at V and 3 bases at J; junction bases unmatched: 9. Germline CDR1 reads SGDLS; CDR2 reads YYNGEE. The CDR3 is 15 residues long. Here the CDR3 DNA reads TGTGCCAGCAGCCTTTCTACAGGGGCTGACTATGGCTACACCTTC. This codes for CASSLSTGADYGYTF.

This clone occurred a few times. The chain is built from TRBV7-2 and TRBJ2-5; D call uncertain. The CDR3 runs to 13 residues. Germline V gene data show CDR1 as SGHTA and CDR2 as FQGNSA. V dropped 7 bases and J dropped 7 bases, with 16 bases sitting between them. CDR3 in amino acids: CASNLGLTGTQYF. In DNA form, the CDR3 reads TGTGCCAGCAACCTGGGCCTAACCGGGACCCAGTACTTC.

The J gene is TRBJ1-6, the V gene TRBV19; no firm D call. CDR3 size: 13 residues. Germline assignment: CDR1 LNHDA and CDR2 SQIVND (reference sequence). The V end lost 8 bases, the J end lost 0 bases, and 5 bases lay between the germline ends. CDR3 DNA: TGTGCCAGTGCCAGCTCCTATAATTCACCCCTCCACTTT. This encodes CASASSYNSPLHF. Full variable domain (outside the CDR3, taken from reference TRBV19 and TRBJ1-6): DGGITQSPKYLFRKEGQNVTLSCEQNLNHDAMYWYRQDPGQGLRLIYYSQIVNDFQKGDIAEGYSVSREKKESFPLTVTSAQKNPTAFYLCASASSYNSPLHFGNGTRLTVT.

The chain carries TRBV7-2 and TRBJ1-2; 7 bases are shared with TRBD1. V shed 5 bases and J 8 bases; nucleotides not matched to a gene: 14. The CDR3 totals 15 residues. Germline V CDR1 and CDR2: SGHTA, FQGNSA. CDR3 sequence reads: CASSRPGTAKGGYTF. In DNA form, the CDR3 reads TGTGCCAGCAGCCGCCCCGGGACAGCCAAAGGGGGCTACACCTTC.